The present entry profiles one TCR beta chain with its context. Antigen: not known. Profiling relied on immunoSEQ multiplex PCR, and the TCRdb table lists in-frame clones only, not all of them. Among some 1,400,000 clones listed, 96% were seen once. The sample originates from a study of shared clonotypes between healthy human individuals. Notes on the study in general: Memory subsets generally showed lower estimated richness than naive subsets.

The receptor was derived from a young man in good health. Input material: naive CD4+ T cells sorted from blood. Subset here: CD45RA+ positively selected.

The CDR3 sequence: CASIPQAGGSGEQFF. The CDR3 DNA sequence: TGTGCCAGCATTCCTCAAGCGGGAGGGTCGGGTGAGCAGTTCTTC. The rearrangement uses TRBV6-5 and TRBJ2-1, with 10 bases that match TRBD2. This CDR3 region has 15 residues. The germline V gene has CDR1 MNHEY and CDR2 SVGAGI. The J segment lost 9 bases and the V segment lost 7 bases, leaving 12 bases of the junction unmatched.